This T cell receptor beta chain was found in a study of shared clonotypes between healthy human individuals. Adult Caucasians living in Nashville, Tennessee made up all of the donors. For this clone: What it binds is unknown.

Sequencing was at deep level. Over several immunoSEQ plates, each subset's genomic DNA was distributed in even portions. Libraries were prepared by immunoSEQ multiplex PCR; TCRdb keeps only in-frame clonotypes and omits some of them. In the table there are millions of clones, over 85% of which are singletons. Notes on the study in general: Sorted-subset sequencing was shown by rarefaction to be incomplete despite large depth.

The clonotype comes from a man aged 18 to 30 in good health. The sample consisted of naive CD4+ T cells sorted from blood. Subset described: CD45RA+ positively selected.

CDR3 loop: CASSPTSGKSSYEQYF. The CDR3 nucleotides read TGTGCCAGCAGCCCAACTAGCGGCAAAAGCTCCTACGAGCAGTACTTC. V is TRBV9 and J is TRBJ2-7; 8 bases are shared with TRBD2. CDR3 length: 16 residues. Trimming removed 4 bases from V and 0 bases from J; junction bases left unmatched: 9. CDR1 is SGDLS, CDR2 YYNGEE, per germline.